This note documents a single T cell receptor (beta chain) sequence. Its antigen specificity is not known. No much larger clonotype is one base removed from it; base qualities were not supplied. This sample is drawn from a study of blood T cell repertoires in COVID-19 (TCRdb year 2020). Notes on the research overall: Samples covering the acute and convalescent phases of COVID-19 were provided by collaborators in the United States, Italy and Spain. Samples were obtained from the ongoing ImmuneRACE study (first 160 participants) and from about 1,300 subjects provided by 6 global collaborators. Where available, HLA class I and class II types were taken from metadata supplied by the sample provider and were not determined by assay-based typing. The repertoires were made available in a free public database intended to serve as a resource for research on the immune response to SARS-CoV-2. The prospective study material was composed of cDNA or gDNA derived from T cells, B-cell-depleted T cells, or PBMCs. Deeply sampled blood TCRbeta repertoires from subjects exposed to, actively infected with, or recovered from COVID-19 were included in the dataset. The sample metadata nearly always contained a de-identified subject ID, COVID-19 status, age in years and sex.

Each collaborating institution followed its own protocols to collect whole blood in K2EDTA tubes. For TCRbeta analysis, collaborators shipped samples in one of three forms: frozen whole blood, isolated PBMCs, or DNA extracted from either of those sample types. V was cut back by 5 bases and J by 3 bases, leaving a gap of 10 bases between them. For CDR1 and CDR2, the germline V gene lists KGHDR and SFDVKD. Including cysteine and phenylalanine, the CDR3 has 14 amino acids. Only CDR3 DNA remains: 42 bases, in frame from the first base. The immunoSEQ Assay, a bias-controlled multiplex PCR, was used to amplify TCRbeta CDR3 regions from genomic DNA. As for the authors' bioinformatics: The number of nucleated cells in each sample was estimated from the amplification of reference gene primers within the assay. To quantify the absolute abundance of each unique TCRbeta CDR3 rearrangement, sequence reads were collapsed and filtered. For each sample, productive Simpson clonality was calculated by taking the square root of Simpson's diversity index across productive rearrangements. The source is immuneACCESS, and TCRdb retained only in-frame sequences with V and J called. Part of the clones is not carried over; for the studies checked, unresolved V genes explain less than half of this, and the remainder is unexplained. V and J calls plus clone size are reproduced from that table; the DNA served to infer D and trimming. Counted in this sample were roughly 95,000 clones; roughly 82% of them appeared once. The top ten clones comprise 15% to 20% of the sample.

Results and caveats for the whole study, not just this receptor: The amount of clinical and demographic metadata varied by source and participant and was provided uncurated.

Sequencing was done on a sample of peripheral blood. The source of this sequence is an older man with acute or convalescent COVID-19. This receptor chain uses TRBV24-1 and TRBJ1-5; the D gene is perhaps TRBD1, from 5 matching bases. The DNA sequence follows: TGTGCCACCAGTGTCGGGGGTCTCAATCAGCCCCAGCATTTT. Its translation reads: CATSVGGLNQPQHF.